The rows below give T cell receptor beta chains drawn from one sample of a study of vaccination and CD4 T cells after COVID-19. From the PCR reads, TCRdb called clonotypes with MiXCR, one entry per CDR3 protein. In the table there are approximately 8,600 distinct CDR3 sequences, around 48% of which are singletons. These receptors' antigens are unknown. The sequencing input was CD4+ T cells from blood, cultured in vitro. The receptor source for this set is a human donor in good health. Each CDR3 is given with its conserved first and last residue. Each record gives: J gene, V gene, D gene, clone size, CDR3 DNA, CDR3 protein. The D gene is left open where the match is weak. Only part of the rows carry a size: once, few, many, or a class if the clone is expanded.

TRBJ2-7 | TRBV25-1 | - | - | TGTGCCAGCAGTGAATCGGGCGGAACAAGCTCCTACGAGCAGTACTTC | CASSESGGTSSYEQYF
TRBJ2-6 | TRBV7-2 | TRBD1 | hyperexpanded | TGTGCCAGCAGCCCCGGGACAGGGGCTGGGGCCAACGTCCTGACTTTC | CASSPGTGAGANVLTF
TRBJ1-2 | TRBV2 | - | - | TGTGCCAGCAGCGTAGGCCCCTATGGCTACACCTTC | CASSVGPYGYTF
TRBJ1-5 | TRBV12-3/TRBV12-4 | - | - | TGTGCCAGCTCCGATTACCGGGGACCTAGCAATCAGCCCCAGCATTTT | CASSDYRGPSNQPQHF
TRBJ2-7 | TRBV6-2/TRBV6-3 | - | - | TGTGCCAGCAGTTATGTCAGCTACGAGCAGTACTTC | CASSYVSYEQYF
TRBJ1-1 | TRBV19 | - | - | TGTGCCAGTAGTCCCAGGACTGTGAACACTGAAGCTTTCTTT | CASSPRTVNTEAFF
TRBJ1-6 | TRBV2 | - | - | TGTGCCAGCAGGGCCACATTTAAACCGGGGAGCTGTTTT | CASRATFKPGSCF
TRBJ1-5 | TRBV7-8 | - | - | TGTGCCAGCAGCTTAGGTCGACGGGGGGTCGTTCCGCCCCAGCATTTT | CASSLGRRGVVPPQHF
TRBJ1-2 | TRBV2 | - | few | TGTGCCAGCAGCGAAAGGACTTATGGCTACACCTTC | CASSERTYGYTF
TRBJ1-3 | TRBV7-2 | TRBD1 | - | TGTGCCAGCAGCGGTCGGACAGGGGGAAACACCATATATTTT | CASSGRTGGNTIYF
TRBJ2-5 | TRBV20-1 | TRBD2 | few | TGCAGTGCTACACCGGGACTAGATTCCGGGACCCAGTACTTC | CSATPGLDSGTQYF
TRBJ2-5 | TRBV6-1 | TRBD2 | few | TGTGCCAGCAGCCGAATTTTTCCGGGACTAGCTCAAGAGACCCAGTACTTC | CASSRIFPGLAQETQYF
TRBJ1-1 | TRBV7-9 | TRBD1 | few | TGTGCCAGCAGGGCCAAGGACAGGCTAGGCACTGAAGCTTTCTTT | CASRAKDRLGTEAFF
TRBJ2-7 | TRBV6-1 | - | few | TGTGCCAGCAGTGAAGAGACAGTGTACGAGCAGTACTTC | CASSEETVYEQYF
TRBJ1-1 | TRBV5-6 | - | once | TGTGCCAGCAGCTTGGCGACTTCTAAGGCTTTCTTT | CASSLATSKAFF
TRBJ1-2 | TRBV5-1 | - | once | TGCGCCAGCAGCTTGCGGCCTTATGGCTACACCTTC | CASSLRPYGYTF
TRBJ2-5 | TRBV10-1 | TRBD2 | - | TGCGCCAGCAGCCCAGCGGGGGCTGGGGAGACCCAGTACTTC | CASSPAGAGETQYF
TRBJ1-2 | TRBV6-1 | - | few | TGTGCCAGCCGGCCCCCGGGGCGGATCTATGGCTACACCTTC | CASRPPGRIYGYTF
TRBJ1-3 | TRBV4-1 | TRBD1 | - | TGCGCCAGCAGCCAGGCCGGGACAGGGGCCGTGGGAAACACCATATATTTT | CASSQAGTGAVGNTIYF
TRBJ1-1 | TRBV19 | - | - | TGTGCCAGTAGTATCTCCGGGAACACTGAAGCTTTCTTT | CASSISGNTEAFF
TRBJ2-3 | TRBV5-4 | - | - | TGTGCCAGCAGCCCTACCTTTGGATTGGGCACAGATACGCAGTATTTT | CASSPTFGLGTDTQYF
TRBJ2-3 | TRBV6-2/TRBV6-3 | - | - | TGTGCCAGCACCGTAGCGGGCACAGATACGCAGTATTTT | CASTVAGTDTQYF
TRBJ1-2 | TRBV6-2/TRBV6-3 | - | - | TGTGCCAGCAGTTACCAGGGTTACTCTGGCTACACCTTC | CASSYQGYSGYTF
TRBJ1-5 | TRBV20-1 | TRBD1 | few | TGCAGTGCGATAGGAACCGGGACAGGGAGAAGCAATCAGCCCCAGCATTTT | CSAIGTGTGRSNQPQHF
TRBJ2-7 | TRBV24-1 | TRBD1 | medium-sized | TGTGCCACCAGAACCGGGACAGGGGTCGAGCAGTACTTC | CATRTGTGVEQYF
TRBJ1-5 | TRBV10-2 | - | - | TGCGCCAGCAGTGATCCCGGGATTCAGCCCCAGCATTTT | CASSDPGIQPQHF
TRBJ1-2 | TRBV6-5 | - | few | TGTGCCAGCAGTTACAGGGAGGGGCGCAATCGGGGCTACACCTTC | CASSYREGRNRGYTF
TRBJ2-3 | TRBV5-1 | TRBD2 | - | TGCGCCAGCAGCACTATGACTAGCGGGACCACAGATACGCAGTATTTT | CASSTMTSGTTDTQYF
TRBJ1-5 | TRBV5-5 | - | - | TGTGCCAGCAGCTTGATGGGTGCTAGAGATCAGCCCCAGCATTTT | CASSLMGARDQPQHF
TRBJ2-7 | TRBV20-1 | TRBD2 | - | TGCAGTGCTACAAAAAAGCCTAGCGGGAGTTCCCACGAGCAGTACTTC | CSATKKPSGSSHEQYF
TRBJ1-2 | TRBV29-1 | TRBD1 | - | TGCAGCGTCGTCGGACAGGGGAATGGCTACACCTTC | CSVVGQGNGYTF
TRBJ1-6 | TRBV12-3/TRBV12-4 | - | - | TGTGCCAGCAGCCCCGGGGTTGTCGGTTCACCCCTCCACTTT | CASSPGVVGSPLHF
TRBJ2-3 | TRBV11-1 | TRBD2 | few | TGTGCCAGCAGCGCCCGTTCGCTAGCGGTTAGCACAGATACGCAGTATTTT | CASSARSLAVSTDTQYF
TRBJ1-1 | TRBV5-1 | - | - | TGCGCCAGCAGCTTGGCCAATCAGGGGCTGGGGAGGCACACTGAAGCTTTCTTT | CASSLANQGLGRHTEAFF
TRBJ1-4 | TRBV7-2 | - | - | TGTGCCAGCAGCCTGCGACCAGGGAAACTGTTTTTT | CASSLRPGKLFF
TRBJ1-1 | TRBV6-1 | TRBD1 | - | TGTGCCAGCAGTGAACCCAGACAGGGAAGGACTGAAGCTTTCTTT | CASSEPRQGRTEAFF
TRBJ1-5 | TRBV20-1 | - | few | TGCAGTGCTACATACGGGACAAATCAGCCCCAGCATTTT | CSATYGTNQPQHF
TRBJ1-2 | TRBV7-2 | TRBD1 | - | TGTGCCAGCAGCTTAGATACCGGGACAGGGTATGGCTACACCTTC | CASSLDTGTGYGYTF
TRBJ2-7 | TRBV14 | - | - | TGTGCCAGCAGCCAAGTTCCCCACGAGCAGTACTTC | CASSQVPHEQYF
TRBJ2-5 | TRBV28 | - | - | TGTGCCAGCAGTCCACCAGACAGATATCAAGAGACCCAGTACTTC | CASSPPDRYQETQYF